A single sample gave rise to the 6 T cell receptor beta chains below, sequenced in a study of neurological immune-mediated disorders. TCRdb recomputed calls from the 5' RACE reads with MiXCR, one row per CDR3 protein. The table lists tens of thousands of distinct CDR3 sequences, roughly 4.8% of them singletons. Material: CD4+ T cells from blood. All receptors come from a man in his late teens or twenties in good health.

The sample holds many counts of this clonotype. The DNA for the CDR3 is TGTGCCAGCAGTTACGGGAACTCCTACAATGAGCAGTTCTTC. Translated, it gives CASSYGNSYNEQFF. The chain combines TRBV6-5 with TRBJ2-1; D gene uncertain. CDR1 and CDR2 from the germline V gene are MNHEY and SVGAGI. The CDR3 extends over 14 amino acids. V gave up 2 bases and J gave up 0 bases, with 5 bases separating them.

There are a few counts of this clonotype. At one end, the junction sequence differs from germline, possibly due to a read error. V gene TRBV30 combines with J gene TRBJ1-1; D is ambiguous. CDR3 size: 12 residues. Germline values: CDR1 GTSNPN, CDR2 SVGIG (reference sequence). CDR3 protein: CAWTHTNTEAFF. CDR3 sequence (DNA): TGCGCCTGGACCCACACGAACACTGAAGCTTTCTTT.

There are many counts of this clonotype. This chain connects TRBV12-3 or TRBV12-4 to TRBJ1-4; TRBD1 matches at 8 bases. The CDR3 covers 14 residues. The junction had 4 bases not matched to a gene; V was cut back by 5 bases and J by 5 bases. CDR3 DNA: TGTGCCAGCAGTCCGGGACAGGACAATGAAAAACTGTTTTTT. Its protein is CASSPGQDNEKLFF.

This clonotype was detected ten times or more. The J gene is TRBJ2-3, the V gene TRBV5-1, with D tentatively TRBD1 or TRBD2 (5 bases each). The V end was cut by 5 bases, the J end by 6 bases, with 19 bases between. This CDR3 has 15 residues. Germline CDR1 reads SGHRS; CDR2 reads YFSETQ. The CDR3 bases are TGCGCCAGCAGACTTGGTCCCAGGGTAGCGGATACGCAGTATTTT. This gives the protein CASRLGPRVADTQYF.

This clonotype has only one observation. At one end the junction does not follow the germline gene, possibly because of a read error. The CDR3 DNA reads TGCGCCAGCAGTGAGTCAGGCTCTGTGGCCAACTTCCTGACTTTC. This sequence encodes CASSESGSVANFLTF. The V gene is TRBV10-1, the J gene TRBJ2-6; D is unresolved. Germline values: CDR1 WNHNN, CDR2 SYGVQD (reference sequence). CDR3 length: 15 amino acids.

This clonotype was recorded many times. This sequence joins TRBV7-9 and TRBJ1-1, with D possibly being TRBD1 (5 bases). Trimming shortened V by 5 bases and J by 6 bases, and 13 bases separated the two germline ends. This CDR3 spans 13 amino acids. Germline loops: CDR1 SEHNR, CDR2 FQNEAQ (reference sequence). This CDR3 is CASSVREWAEAFF. Here the CDR3 DNA reads TGTGCCAGCAGCGTCAGGGAATGGGCTGAAGCTTTCTTT. The full variable domain, in which reference TRBV7-9 and TRBJ1-1 provide the parts outside the CDR3, is DTGVSQNPRHKITKRGQNVTFRCDPISEHNRLYWYRQTLGQGPEFLTYFQNEAQLEKSRLLSDRFSAERPKGSFSTLEIQRTEQGDSAMYLCASSVREWAEAFFGQGTRLTVV.